These 31 T cell receptor beta chains were sequenced from one sample in a study of vaccination and CD4 T cells after COVID-19. No antigen has been identified for these receptors. Treatment: approximately nine-day PBMC culture with coronavirus spike peptide pools or control peptides (ViraFEST assay). With the Oncomine TCR Beta short-read assay, DNA from cultured CD4+ T cells was sequenced. MiXCR was run by TCRdb on the PCR reads, yielding one entry per CDR3 protein. The sample lists under 15,000 distinct CDR3 sequences, around 50% occurring once. The source material was CD4+ T cells from blood, cultured in vitro. Receptors were obtained from a human donor who had recovered from COVID-19.

The genes are TRBV5-1 and TRBJ2-5; a weak D match, TRBD2 (5 bases). The CDR3 has 14 amino acids. Per the germline V gene, CDR1 is SGHRS and CDR2 is YFSETQ. Trimming took 2 bases from V and 4 from J, leaving 12 bases between them. Here the CDR3 reads CASSFLGSRETQYF. DNA of the CDR3: TGCGCCAGCAGCTTTTTAGGGAGCCGAGAGACCCAGTACTTC.

This chain connects TRBV28 to TRBJ1-5; the D is unclear. Germline V CDR1 and CDR2: MDHEN, SYDVKM. Trimming took 1 base from V and 2 from J, leaving 12 bases between them. The CDR3 spans 16 residues. For the CDR3, the DNA is TGTGCCAGCAGTTTATTAGCCGGAGCCCGCAATCAGCCCCAGCATTTT. This sequence encodes CASSLLAGARNQPQHF. The variable domain in full, with the rest retrieved from reference TRBV28 and TRBJ1-5, is DVKVTQSSRYLVKRTGEKVFLECVQDMDHENMFWYRQDPGLGLRLIYFSYDVKMKEKGDIPEGYSVSREKKERFSLILESASTNQTSMYLCASSLLAGARNQPQHFGDGTRLSIL.

V and J are TRBV6-1 and TRBJ1-5; a possible D gene is TRBD1 (5 bases). The CDR3 extends over 13 amino acids. Trimming removed 3 bases from V and 9 bases from J, with 12 bases in between. Germline CDR1 MNHNS, CDR2 SASEGT. CDR3 coding DNA: TGTGCCAGCAGTGACGGGGGGGATGCGCCCCAGCATTTT. Protein: CASSDGGDAPQHF.

This clonotype was observed a few times. The gene calls are TRBV4-1 and TRBJ1-5; TRBD1 agrees at 9 bases. CDR3 length equals 17 residues. Germline V gene sequence: CDR1 MGHRA, CDR2 YSYEKL. V dropped 0 bases and J dropped 2; count of bases not matched to a gene: 5. CDR3 protein: CASSQEVRQGGNQPQHF. The CDR3, as DNA: TGCGCCAGCAGCCAAGAGGTTAGACAGGGGGGCAATCAGCCCCAGCATTTT.

This clonotype was counted a few times. V is TRBV28 and J is TRBJ2-3; 8 bases are shared with TRBD1. CDR1 and CDR2 from the germline V gene are MDHEN and SYDVKM. This CDR3 spans 15 amino acids. Trimming removed 6 bases from V and 0 bases from J; junction bases left unmatched: 5. In nucleotides, the CDR3 is TGTGCCAGCAGGGGGACAGGTTTCAGCACAGATACGCAGTATTTT. Its protein is CASRGTGFSTDTQYF. The variable domain in full, completed from reference TRBV28 and TRBJ2-3, reads DVKVTQSSRYLVKRTGEKVFLECVQDMDHENMFWYRQDPGLGLRLIYFSYDVKMKEKGDIPEGYSVSREKKERFSLILESASTNQTSMYLCASRGTGFSTDTQYFGPGTRLTVL.

The sample holds one count of this clonotype. The V gene is TRBV27, the J gene TRBJ2-1; no clear D gene. The germline V gene has CDR1 MNHEY and CDR2 SMNVEV (reference sequence). The ends were cut back, 4 bases at V and 0 bases at J, with 16 bases in the middle. The CDR3 loop spans 17 amino acids. The CDR3 here is CASSSGYGPGSYNEQFF. The CDR3 region has the DNA TGTGCCAGCAGTTCCGGGTACGGACCGGGCTCCTACAATGAGCAGTTCTTC.

J is TRBJ1-1 and V is TRBV19; the match to TRBD1 covers 9 bases. CDR3 length equals 15 residues. V shed 5 bases, J shed 0 bases, and the junction held 4 bases outside the gene matches. The V gene's germline CDR1 is LNHDA and CDR2 SQIVND (reference sequence). CDR3 DNA sequence: TGTGCCAGTAGTTGGGACAGGGTGGTGAACACTGAAGCTTTCTTT. As protein: CASSWDRVVNTEAFF.

This rearrangement joins TRBV18 to TRBJ2-7; tentative D call: TRBD2 (5 bases). With 1 base removed from V and 0 bases from J, the gap between germline ends came to 13 bases. The CDR3 is made up of 16 amino acids. Germline assignment: CDR1 KGHSH and CDR2 LQKENI. The chain's CDR3 is CASSPLTTTSSYEQYF. Here the CDR3 DNA reads TGTGCCAGCTCACCACTAACCACTACTAGCTCCTACGAGCAGTACTTC.

This clonotype was seen a handful of times. The genes are TRBV25-1 and TRBJ1-6, with 8 bases matching TRBD1. J lost 5 bases, V lost 6 bases, and 18 bases had no gene match. CDR3 length: 19 residues. Germline values: CDR1 MGHDK, CDR2 SYGVNS. The CDR3, as DNA: TGTGCCAGCAGAGCCCCCGGGACAGGATTGTATCTAGATAATTCACCCCTCCACTTT. This codes for CASRAPGTGLYLDNSPLHF.

This clonotype was seen a few times. CDR3 region: CATSITGTGELFF. Here the CDR3 DNA reads TGTGCCACCAGTATTACGGGAACCGGGGAGCTGTTTTTT. The chain links TRBV24-1 to TRBJ2-2; TRBD2 might be the D (5 bases). The CDR3 is made up of 13 amino acids. Trimming pared 6 bases from V and 5 bases from J, leaving 9 bases between. Per the germline V gene, CDR1 is KGHDR and CDR2 is SFDVKD.

This clonotype was counted only a few times. V and J are TRBV29-1 and TRBJ1-2; 9 positions match TRBD1. Per the germline V gene, CDR1 is SQVTM and CDR2 is ANQGSEA. Trimming cost V 6 bases and J 8 bases; bases outside gene matches: 7. This CDR3 contains 12 residues. CDR3 loop: CSVRTGVEGYTF. CDR3 in DNA: TGCAGCGTCAGGACAGGGGTTGAGGGCTACACCTTC.

This clonotype was counted a single time. V usage is TRBV5-4 and J usage is TRBJ2-5; the D gene could be TRBD1 or TRBD2 (5 bases each). Trimming removed 3 bases at V and 2 bases at J, with 20 bases between. CDR1 and CDR2 (germline): SGHNT, YYREEE (reference sequence). This CDR3 is built from 17 residues. The CDR3 protein is CASSSRMGRASQETQYF. CDR3 DNA sequence: TGTGCCAGCAGCTCACGAATGGGGCGGGCCTCACAAGAGACCCAGTACTTC.

The chain has TRBV14 and TRBJ2-5; no definite D call. V lost 1 base and J 4 bases, leaving 1 base between the germline ends. The CDR3 covers 11 residues. Germline V gene data show CDR1 as SGHDN and CDR2 as FVKESK. As DNA, the CDR3 is TGTGCCAGCAGCCAAGCAGAGACCCAGTACTTC. This codes for CASSQAETQYF.

This CDR3 reads CASSQGQGSYGYTF. The CDR3 DNA sequence: TGTGCCAGCAGCCAAGGTCAGGGCTCCTATGGCTACACCTTC. The chain is built from TRBV3-1 and TRBJ1-2, with D tentatively TRBD1 (5 bases). The germline CDR1 and CDR2 sequences are LGHDT and YNNKEL (reference sequence). The length of the CDR3 is 14 residues. V was shortened by 1 base and J by 4 bases, with 10 bases between the two germline ends.

A note on this clonotype: A read error may produce the germline difference seen at one junction end. The J gene is TRBJ1-2, the V gene TRBV15; D might be TRBD1 (6 bases). Germline loops: CDR1 LNHNV, CDR2 YYDKDF (reference sequence). CDR3 length: 14 amino acids. CDR3 in DNA: TGTGTCACCAGCAGAGATTACAGGGCCTATGGCTACACCTTC. Its protein is CVTSRDYRAYGYTF. Full variable domain (remainder filled in from reference TRBV15 and TRBJ1-2): DAMVIQNPRYQVTQFGKPVTLSCSQTLNHNVMYWYQQKSSQAPKLLFHYYDKDFNNEADTPDNFQSRRPNTSFCFLDIRSPGLGDTAMYLCVTSRDYRAYGYTFGSGTRLTVV.

The chain employs TRBV6-1 and TRBJ2-7, with 13 bases matching TRBD2. V gave up 10 bases and J gave up 4 bases; unmatched junction bases: 4. Germline V CDR1 and CDR2: MNHNS, SASEGT. CDR3 length: 13 amino acids. This CDR3 is CATGTSGIYEQYF. For the CDR3, the DNA is TGTGCCACGGGGACTAGCGGGATATACGAGCAGTACTTC.

The rearrangement links TRBV20-1 to TRBJ2-5, with TRBD2 matching 7 bases. This CDR3 region has 14 residues. CDR1 and CDR2 from the germline V gene are DFQATT and SNEGSKA (reference sequence). The junction had 12 bases not matched to a gene; V was cut back by 6 bases and J by 5 bases. This CDR3 is CSAPPAGVGETQYF. DNA for the CDR3: TGCAGTGCCCCCCCGGCGGGAGTGGGGGAGACCCAGTACTTC.

This chain links TRBV25-1 with TRBJ2-1; 11 bases align to TRBD2. Per the germline V gene, CDR1 is MGHDK and CDR2 is SYGVNS. The CDR3 extends over 16 amino acids. V lost 4 bases and J lost 3; bases outside the gene matches: 5. The CDR3 here is CASSGSGTSGYNEQFF. The CDR3 region has the DNA TGTGCCAGCAGTGGATCCGGGACTAGCGGCTACAATGAGCAGTTCTTC.

This chain joins TRBV20-1 and TRBJ2-5; D call uncertain. Per germline, CDR1 DFQATT and CDR2 SNEGSKA (reference sequence). V lost 6 bases to trimming and J lost 4 bases, with 9 bases between them. CDR3 length: 11 residues. CDR3 nucleotides: TGCAGTGCCCCTCGGCGAGAGACCCAGTACTTC. It specifies CSAPRRETQYF.

CDR3 protein: CASSPAEWDSGNQPQHF. The CDR3 DNA reads TGTGCCAGCAGCCCAGCCGAGTGGGACTCGGGCAATCAGCCCCAGCATTTT. The J gene is TRBJ1-5, the V gene TRBV4-2; maybe TRBD1 (5 bases). This CDR3 is 17 amino acids long. V lost 4 bases to trimming and J lost 2 bases, with 18 bases between them. Germline CDR1 is LGHNA and CDR2 is YNFKEQ.

The rearrangement uses TRBV20-1 and TRBJ2-5; D assignment may be TRBD1 or TRBD2 (5 bases each). CDR3 size: 13 residues. V dropped 4 bases and J dropped 3 bases, with 12 bases sitting between them. Per the germline V gene, CDR1 is DFQATT and CDR2 is SNEGSKA (reference sequence). DNA of the CDR3: TGCAGTGCTATGAAGGGACCTAAAGAGACCCAGTACTTC. This translates into CSAMKGPKETQYF.

This sequence joins TRBV28 and TRBJ1-5, with 8 bases that match TRBD1. CDR3 length: 15 amino acids. Germline V lookup: CDR1 MDHEN, CDR2 SYDVKM. After removal of 5 bases from V and 2 bases from J, the junction contained 5 bases not matched to a gene. CDR3 sequence reads: CASSTDRVGNQPQHF. The CDR3 region has the DNA TGTGCCAGCAGTACGGACAGGGTGGGCAATCAGCCCCAGCATTTT.

The CDR3 sequence is CASSPRGGLNTGELFF. The DNA for the CDR3 is TGTGCCAGTAGTCCCCGTGGGGGCCTGAACACCGGGGAGCTGTTTTTT. V is TRBV19 and J is TRBJ2-2, with D maybe TRBD1 (6 bases). Germline V gene data show CDR1 as LNHDA and CDR2 as SQIVND (reference sequence). This CDR3 has 16 amino acids. Between the trimmed V and J ends, which lost 5 bases and 1 base, there was a span of 14 bases.

The chain has TRBV2 and TRBJ2-1, with 8 bases lining up with TRBD2. Germline assignment: CDR1 SNHLY and CDR2 FYNNEI. The CDR3 consists of 16 residues. V trimming: 6 bases; J trimming: 4 bases; junction bases outside the gene matches: 11. CDR3 nucleotide sequence: TGTGCCAGCAGCGCCCTCCTCACGGGAGGGTACAATGAGCAGTTCTTC. This sequence encodes CASSALLTGGYNEQFF.

The chain joins TRBV5-6 to TRBJ1-3; a weak D match, TRBD1 (5 bases). CDR3 size: 16 residues. V was trimmed by 1 base and J by 3 bases, leaving 14 bases between them. From germline, CDR1 is SGHDT and CDR2 YYEEEE. The CDR3 reads CASSLLSGGIGNTIYF. The CDR3 DNA is TGTGCCAGCAGCTTGTTGTCTGGGGGAATTGGAAACACCATATATTTT.

In its sample, this clonotype was seen a few times. The V call is TRBV7-3, the J call TRBJ2-2; D is ambiguous. The V gene lost 1 base and the J gene lost 8 bases, with 11 bases spanning the gap. The germline V gene has CDR1 SGHTA and CDR2 FQGTGA. CDR3 length: 14 amino acids. The CDR3 DNA reads as TGTGCCAGCAGCTTAATCCCTGACCAAGGGGAGCTGTTTTTT. Translating gives CASSLIPDQGELFF.

This clonotype qualifies as medium-sized. The J gene is TRBJ1-5, the V gene TRBV20-1, with D tentatively TRBD1 (6 bases). The CDR3 length is 14 residues. Germline V gives CDR1 DFQATT, CDR2 SNEGSKA (reference sequence). Trimming pared 3 bases from V and 6 bases from J, leaving 15 bases between. CDR3 nucleotide sequence: TGCAGTGCTAGTGAGGGGGGACGGGGTCAGCCCCAGCATTTT. As protein: CSASEGGRGQPQHF.

This sequence joins TRBV3-1 and TRBJ2-1; D perhaps matches TRBD2 (6 bases). The CDR3 contains 18 residues. V dropped 0 bases and J dropped 0 bases, with 15 bases sitting between them. Germline CDR1 LGHDT, CDR2 YNNKEL (reference sequence). CDR3 in amino acids: CASSQDYPIAASYNEQFF. Written as DNA, the CDR3 is TGTGCCAGCAGCCAAGATTACCCCATAGCGGCCTCCTACAATGAGCAGTTCTTC.

V usage is TRBV30 and J usage is TRBJ1-2; 7 bases line up with TRBD1. This CDR3 comprises 14 residues. Per the germline V gene, CDR1 is GTSNPN and CDR2 is SVGIG (reference sequence). Unmatched junction bases numbered 4, after V lost 2 bases and J lost 1 base. CDR3 sequence: CAWSPTGNNYGYTF. The DNA for the CDR3 is TGTGCCTGGAGTCCGACAGGGAATAACTATGGCTACACCTTC.

The chain employs TRBV24-1 and TRBJ2-2, with no clear D. CDR1 and CDR2 from the germline V gene are KGHDR and SFDVKD. V was pared by 4 bases and J by 6 bases, with 11 bases between. This CDR3 comprises 14 residues. CDR3 protein: CATSEDSGAGELFF. The CDR3 DNA sequence: TGTGCCACCAGTGAGGATAGTGGCGCCGGGGAGCTGTTTTTT.

The V gene is TRBV7-9, the J gene TRBJ2-2; D is perhaps TRBD1 or TRBD2 (5 bases each). This CDR3 region has 16 residues. Germline V gene data show CDR1 as SEHNR and CDR2 as FQNEAQ (reference sequence). Trimming cost V 5 bases and J 4 bases, with 17 bases left between them. The CDR3 coding sequence is TGTGCCAGCAGCCCGAGACGGGTCGGGGCCACCGGGGAGCTGTTTTTT. It specifies CASSPRRVGATGELFF. The complete variable domain, with remaining parts taken from reference TRBV7-9 and TRBJ2-2, reads DTGVSQNPRHKITKRGQNVTFRCDPISEHNRLYWYRQTLGQGPEFLTYFQNEAQLEKSRLLSDRFSAERPKGSFSTLEIQRTEQGDSAMYLCASSPRRVGATGELFFGEGSRLTVL.